Reported below is one TCR beta chain. The target antigen is unknown. The sample belongs to a study of T-cell memory formation after mild COVID-19. Across the study: Largely donor-specific TCR clusters were found.

General study findings and limits: Day 37-peaking second-wave clones had unconfirmed SARS-CoV-2 specificity.

The CDR3 extends over 15 amino acids. Per the germline V gene, CDR1 is MNHEY and CDR2 is SVGAGI. The ends lost 7 bases at V and 4 bases at J; junction bases unmatched: 9. The TCR alpha and TCR beta cDNA libraries, bearing sample barcodes and UMIs, were generated by 5'RACE using constant-segment primers. TCRdb re-called the 5' RACE reads through MiXCR, storing one row per CDR3 protein. The sample lists roughly 280,000 distinct CDR3 sequences, around 15% seen once, with 22% in the top ten. This sequence joins TRBV6-5 and TRBJ1-2, with 10 positions matching TRBD1. Sequencing was carried out using PBMCs or a T cell subset sorted from them (not recorded which). This receptor was identified in a man aged 18 to 29 who had mild COVID-19 (a few samples of this study predate the infection). Cell type and time point are not known. CDR3 sequence (DNA): TGTGCCAGCAAACCTACGGGACAGGGGCCCTATGGCTACACCTTC. It yields the protein CASKPTGQGPYGYTF.